This T cell receptor beta chain was sequenced during a study of graft-versus-host responses after intestinal transplantation. Overall study context: Tacrolimus and steroids were given for around 3 years to all recipients after anti-thymocyte globulin induction. Study findings and constraints: Present in recipient marrow, GvH clones included some that appeared first in ileum or blood. The study associated peak circulating GvH clone levels with early post-transplant HvG declines.

In regard to this clone: The antigen is not known.

Measured with immunoSEQ multiplex PCR; TCRdb has only the in-frame clones, and not every one. The repertoire has about 98,000 clones, about 82% of them found once; the top ten carry approximately 1.5%. The receptor comes from a human patient who received an intestinal transplant, so some T cells may come from the graft donor. The sequencing here drew on PBMCs, taken 255 days after intestinal transplant.

The CDR3 region is CASRRVTDTGELFF. The CDR3 region has the DNA TGTGCCAGCCGGAGGGTAACGGACACCGGGGAGCTGTTTTTT. V is TRBV6-1 and J is TRBJ2-2; D might be TRBD2 (6 bases). This CDR3 comprises 14 residues. The germline V and J ends were trimmed by 8 bases and 3 bases, with 13 bases remaining between them. The germline CDR1 and CDR2 sequences are MNHNS and SASEGT.